The sample holds a few counts of the clone carrying this T cell receptor beta chain. What it binds is not known. Per germline, CDR1 MGHDK and CDR2 SYGVNS. Trimming removed 7 bases at V and 1 base at J, with 9 bases between. CDR3 length equals 13 residues. The data are from a study of beta chain features in type 1 diabetes. Regarding the study as a whole: The question left open here concerned HLA type influencing TCRB rearrangement. Fewer insertions but more deletions were seen at VDJ junctions in type 1 diabetes patients. People with Type 1 diabetes carried modestly yet significantly shorter TCRB CDR3s in all four CD4+ subsets.

On average, the one heparinised blood draw given by each donor was approximately 120 mL. CD4+ cells of the naive, central memory, regulatory and stem cell-like memory types were sorted via CD45RO/CCR7/CD25/CD127/CD95/CD27. Every bit of the isolated RNA underwent reverse transcription, so sequencing read expressed TCRB transcripts. Clones were read by immunoSEQ multiplex PCR, and TCRdb kept only the in-frame ones, dropping some. The table shows about 360,000 clones, with around an eighth occurring only once. This chain uses TRBV25-1 with TRBJ2-3, with D tentatively TRBD1 (5 bases). Sequencing was performed on naive CD4+ T cells from blood. This TCR came from a woman aged 18-30 years with type 1 diabetes. In nucleotides, the CDR3 is TGTGCCAGCACCAGGGTTGGCACAGATACGCAGTATTTT. This gives the protein CASTRVGTDTQYF.